This note documents a single TCR beta chain sequence. The antigen is unknown. This CDR3 spans 14 amino acids. Germline V gives CDR1 MGHRA, CDR2 YSYEKL. V lost 0 bases to trimming and J lost 1 base, with 6 bases between them. This entry is derived from a study of T cells in Graves' hyperthyroidism and ophthalmopathy. Exclusion of a patient resulted from uncontrolled infection, other autoimmune disease, pregnancy or lactation. The diagnostic basis comprised clinical symptoms, serum thyroxine and TRAb, thyroid ultrasound and orbital computed tomography. The study's findings and limits: Ophthalmopathy was identified by the model a median about 6.4 months ahead of onset.

TCR beta CDR3 regions were amplified from RNA. A first-round RT-PCR of the TCR CDR3 used the HTBI primer set. In TCRdb, the multiplex PCR reads were re-called with MiXCR into one record per CDR3 protein. The repertoire holds fewer than 750,000 distinct CDR3 sequences, with roughly 14% as singletons. The sequence was obtained from a woman aged 40 to 49 with Graves' ophthalmopathy. The material sequenced was blood. V and J are TRBV4-1 and TRBJ1-1, with D unresolved. CDR3 DNA: TGCGCCAGCAGCCAAGAACTCCAGAACACTGAAGCTTTCTTT. Protein sequence: CASSQELQNTEAFF.